This T cell receptor beta chain was identified during a study of cytomegalovirus exposure and HLA in healthy donors. PCR employed 60 Vbeta and 13 Jbeta primers. Sequencing was performed with immunoSEQ multiplex PCR; in TCRdb, only in-frame clones are kept and a portion is missing. The sample records 140,000 to 150,000 clones, about three quarters being singletons. Sequenced input: PBMCs. This clonotype was sampled from a woman between 25 and 40 years old in good health and CMV-seronegative.

CDR3: CASSQLQGGTEAFF. The CDR3 bases are TGCGCCAGCAGCCAACTACAGGGGGGGACTGAAGCTTTCTTT. The chain links TRBV4-1 to TRBJ1-1; 8 nucleotides line up with TRBD1. CDR1 and CDR2 (germline): MGHRA, YSYEKL. V trimming: 2 bases; J trimming: 5 bases; junction bases outside the gene matches: 4. The CDR3 covers 14 residues.